These T cell receptor beta chains were read from a single sample in a study of shared clonotypes between healthy human individuals. TCRdb's copy holds only in-frame clones and misses some; the assay was immunoSEQ multiplex PCR. The table lists approximately 2,300,000 clones, 92% of them singletons. Material: naive CD4+ T cells from PBMCs. These receptors all come from a man between 18 and 35 years old in good health. Some clones in this sample may be carry-over from other donors' samples. Both conserved end residues are trimmed from each CDR3. Each record gives: D gene, V gene, CDR3 protein. The D gene is left open where the match is weak.

d_call: .; v_call: TRBV20-1; cdr3_aa: SAPFGFEAF
d_call: .; v_call: TRBV10-3; cdr3_aa: AISVFRTDSYGYT
d_call: TRBD2; v_call: TRBV7-6; cdr3_aa: ASTTTSGRDNEQF
d_call: .; v_call: TRBV5-1; cdr3_aa: ASSPTGTESTDTQY
d_call: .; v_call: TRBV18; cdr3_aa: ASSPRAGLSAYEQY
d_call: .; v_call: TRBV7-2; cdr3_aa: ASSSGSTGNTIY
d_call: TRBD2; v_call: TRBV5-1; cdr3_aa: ASSFGSGSDTQY
d_call: TRBD1; v_call: TRBV5-4; cdr3_aa: ASSVDRGSNIQY
d_call: .; v_call: TRBV9; cdr3_aa: ASSVVSSSYEQY
d_call: .; v_call: TRBV7-2; cdr3_aa: ASRNQNDNRHYGYT
d_call: TRBD2; v_call: TRBV7-2; cdr3_aa: ASSPRTSGSAGGELF
d_call: .; v_call: TRBV21-1; cdr3_aa: ASSIPRDRAGELF
d_call: .; v_call: TRBV30; cdr3_aa: AWSVQRDNEQY
d_call: TRBD1; v_call: TRBV5-4; cdr3_aa: ASSRGQAYNYGYT
d_call: .; v_call: TRBV28; cdr3_aa: ASSSPTTTNEKLF
d_call: .; v_call: TRBV5-4; cdr3_aa: ASSSGGAPGETQY
d_call: .; v_call: TRBV15; cdr3_aa: ATSARDTTYSPLH
d_call: .; v_call: TRBV5-8; cdr3_aa: ASSWELWGTEAF